This T cell receptor (beta chain) was recorded in a study of blood T cell repertoires in COVID-19. From germline, CDR1 is SEHNR and CDR2 FQNEAQ (reference sequence). V gave up 6 bases and J gave up 1 base; unmatched junction bases: 6. CDR3 length: 15 amino acids. The repertoire was sequenced with immunoSEQ multiplex PCR; TCRdb's copy has only in-frame clones and lacks some. The data contain over 85,000 clones, 70% to 80% of them seen just once; the ten biggest clones take up 9.8%. The chain joins TRBV7-9 to TRBJ1-3; 7 bases are a match to TRBD1. Sequencing was carried out using peripheral blood. The sequence was obtained from a man between 60 and 75 years old with active or convalescent COVID-19. CDR3 residues: CASRYTGESGNTIYF. The CDR3 nucleotides are TGTGCCAGCAGATACACAGGGGAATCTGGAAACACCATATATTTT.